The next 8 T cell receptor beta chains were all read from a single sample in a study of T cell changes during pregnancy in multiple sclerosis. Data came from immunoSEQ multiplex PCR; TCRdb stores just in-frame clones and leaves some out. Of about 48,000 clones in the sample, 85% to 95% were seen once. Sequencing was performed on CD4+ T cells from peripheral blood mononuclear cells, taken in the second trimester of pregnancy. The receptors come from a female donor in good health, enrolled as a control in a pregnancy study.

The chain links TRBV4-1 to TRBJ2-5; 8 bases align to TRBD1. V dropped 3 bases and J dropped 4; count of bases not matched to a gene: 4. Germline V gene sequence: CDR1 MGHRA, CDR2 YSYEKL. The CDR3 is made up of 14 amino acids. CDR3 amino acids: CASSHQGAGETQYF. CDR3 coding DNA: TGCGCCAGCAGCCACCAGGGGGCGGGAGAGACCCAGTACTTC.

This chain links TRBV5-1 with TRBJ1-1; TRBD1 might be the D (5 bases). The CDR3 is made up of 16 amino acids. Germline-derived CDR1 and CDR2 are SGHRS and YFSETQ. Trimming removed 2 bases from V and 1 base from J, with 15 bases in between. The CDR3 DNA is TGCGCCAGCAGCTTTCCCCTCGGGGGAGAGAACACTGAAGCTTTCTTT. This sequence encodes CASSFPLGGENTEAFF.

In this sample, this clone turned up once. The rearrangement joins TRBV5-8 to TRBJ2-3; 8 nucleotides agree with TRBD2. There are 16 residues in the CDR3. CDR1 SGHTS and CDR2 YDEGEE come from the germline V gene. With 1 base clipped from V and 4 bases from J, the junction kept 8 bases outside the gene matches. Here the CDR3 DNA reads TGTGCCAGCAGCTTGCGGGTCGGGGGGGGCGCAGATACGCAGTATTTT. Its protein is CASSLRVGGGADTQYF.

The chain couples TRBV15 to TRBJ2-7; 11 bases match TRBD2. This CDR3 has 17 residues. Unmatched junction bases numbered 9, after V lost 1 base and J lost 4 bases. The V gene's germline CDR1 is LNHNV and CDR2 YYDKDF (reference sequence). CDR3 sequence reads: CATSRAPLAGGGYEQYF. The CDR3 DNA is TGTGCCACCAGCAGAGCCCCCCTAGCGGGAGGTGGATACGAGCAGTACTTC.

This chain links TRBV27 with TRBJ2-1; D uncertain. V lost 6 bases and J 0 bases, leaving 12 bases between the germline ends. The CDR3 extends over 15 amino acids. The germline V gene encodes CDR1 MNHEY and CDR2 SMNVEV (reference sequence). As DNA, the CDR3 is TGTGCCAGCAGCGCCCTATCTGTCTCCTACAATGAGCAGTTCTTC. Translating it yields CASSALSVSYNEQFF.

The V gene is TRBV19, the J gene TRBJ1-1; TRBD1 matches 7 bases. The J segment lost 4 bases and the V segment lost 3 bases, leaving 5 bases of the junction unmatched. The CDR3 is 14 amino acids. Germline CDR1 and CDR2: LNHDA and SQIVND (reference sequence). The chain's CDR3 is CASSIPGGSTEAFF. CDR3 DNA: TGTGCCAGTAGTATCCCAGGGGGTAGCACTGAAGCTTTCTTT.

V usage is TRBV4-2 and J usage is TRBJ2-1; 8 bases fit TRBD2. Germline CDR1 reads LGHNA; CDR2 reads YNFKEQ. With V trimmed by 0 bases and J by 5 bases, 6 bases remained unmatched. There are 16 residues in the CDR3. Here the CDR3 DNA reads TGTGCCAGCAGCCAAGATAGGGAGCGGGGGCACAATGAGCAGTTCTTC. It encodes CASSQDRERGHNEQFF.

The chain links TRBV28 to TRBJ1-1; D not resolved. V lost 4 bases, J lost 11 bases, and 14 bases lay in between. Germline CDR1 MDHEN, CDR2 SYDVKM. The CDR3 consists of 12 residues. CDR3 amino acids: CASSSWALHAFF. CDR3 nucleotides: TGTGCCAGCAGTTCTTGGGCCCTTCATGCTTTCTTT. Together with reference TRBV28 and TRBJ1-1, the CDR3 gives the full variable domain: DVKVTQSSRYLVKRTGEKVFLECVQDMDHENMFWYRQDPGLGLRLIYFSYDVKMKEKGDIPEGYSVSREKKERFSLILESASTNQTSMYLCASSSWALHAFFGQGTRLTVV.